The 8 T cell receptor beta chains below were found in one sample sequenced in a study of control samples from healthy donors and cancer patients. Generated by immunoSEQ multiplex PCR, the TCRdb table keeps only in-frame clones and is missing some. The table shows 150,000 to 200,000 clones, with around 90% occurring only once. Material for sequencing was blood. These receptors came from a woman aged 45-59 years in good health.

This sequence joins TRBV27 and TRBJ1-2, with TRBD1 as a possible D gene (5 bases). This CDR3 contains 15 residues. In germline, CDR1 is MNHEY, CDR2 SMNVEV (reference sequence). V was trimmed by 2 bases and J by 4 bases, leaving 14 bases between them. CDR3 in DNA: TGTGCCAGCAGTTTAGGAAGGGGCGAATCCTATGGCTACACCTTC. This translates into CASSLGRGESYGYTF.

This clone was picked up one time. This chain joins TRBV28 and TRBJ1-1; no firm D call. Germline V gives CDR1 MDHEN, CDR2 SYDVKM. The CDR3 runs 12 residues. Trimming cost V 3 bases and J 3 bases, with 5 bases left between them. The CDR3: CASSFQDTEAFF. The CDR3 DNA reads as TGTGCCAGCAGTTTTCAAGACACTGAAGCTTTCTTT.

This rearrangement joins TRBV5-4 to TRBJ2-3, with 9 bases matching TRBD2. This CDR3 contains 16 residues. Per germline, CDR1 SGHNT and CDR2 YYREEE (reference sequence). Trimming took 0 bases from V and 8 from J; bases not matched to a gene: 10. This chain's CDR3 is CASSLGGTSQFGTQYF. CDR3 DNA: TGTGCCAGCAGCTTGGGCGGGACTAGCCAATTCGGTACGCAGTATTTT.

This chain joins TRBV6-2 or TRBV6-3 and TRBJ2-7, with D perhaps TRBD1 (6 bases). V lost 5 bases to trimming and J lost 3 bases, with 29 bases between them. The CDR3 is 19 residues long. Germline lookup yields CDR1 MNHEY and CDR2 SVGEGT. CDR3 DNA sequence: TGTGCCAGCAGTCTATATGGGACACCTCAATCCTCCCTCTACTACGAGCAGTACTTC. It translates to CASSLYGTPQSSLYYEQYF.

This clone is a singleton in its sample. The chain recombines TRBV28 with TRBJ2-7, with 11 bases identical to TRBD2. V lost 6 bases and J lost 4; bases outside the gene matches: 5. Germline V lookup: CDR1 MDHEN, CDR2 SYDVKM. The CDR3 runs to 14 residues. CDR3 bases: TGTGCCAGCAGGACCGGACTAGCGGGTTACGAGCAGTACTTC. Translation: CASRTGLAGYEQYF. Full variable domain (remainder filled in from reference TRBV28 and TRBJ2-7): DVKVTQSSRYLVKRTGEKVFLECVQDMDHENMFWYRQDPGLGLRLIYFSYDVKMKEKGDIPEGYSVSREKKERFSLILESASTNQTSMYLCASRTGLAGYEQYFGPGTRLTVT.

The V call is TRBV18, the J call TRBJ2-7; D call uncertain. The CDR3 consists of 13 residues. Trimming stripped 3 bases from V and 4 bases from J, with 10 bases between. CDR1 is KGHSH and CDR2 is LQKENI in the germline V gene. CDR3 in amino acids: CASSPLDGYEQYF. The DNA for the CDR3 is TGTGCCAGCTCACCCTTGGACGGGTACGAGCAGTACTTC. The whole variable domain, filled in from reference TRBV18 and TRBJ2-7, reads NAGVMQNPRHLVRRRGQEARLRCSPMKGHSHVYWYRQLPEEGLKFMVYLQKENIIDESGMPKERFSAEFPKEGPSILRIQQVVRGDSAAYFCASSPLDGYEQYFGPGTRLTVT.

The chain employs TRBV5-4 and TRBJ1-2, with 7 bases fitting TRBD1. Germline CDR1 and CDR2: SGHNT and YYREEE (reference sequence). The CDR3 consists of 14 residues. With V trimmed by 4 bases and J by 3 bases, 6 bases remained unmatched. The chain's CDR3 is CASSLQGVDYGYTF. CDR3 nucleotide sequence: TGTGCCAGCAGCCTGCAGGGGGTGGACTATGGCTACACCTTC.

This rearrangement joins TRBV3-1 (or the pseudogene TRBV3-2) to TRBJ2-1; no definite D call. CDR1 LGHDT and CDR2 YNNKEL come from the germline V gene (reference sequence). The CDR3 extends over 16 amino acids. Deletions cut 3 bases from V and 2 bases from J, with 14 bases between. Here the CDR3 reads CASSHRSGPAYNEQFF. DNA for the CDR3: TGTGCCAGCAGCCACCGATCCGGACCAGCCTACAATGAGCAGTTCTTC.